This T cell receptor beta chain stems from a study of T cells in Graves' hyperthyroidism and ophthalmopathy (dated by TCRdb to between 2018 and 2021). Context from the whole study: Peripheral blood samples were taken at the time of initial diagnosis, prior to any treatment. The 100 discovery patients were randomly divided into training and test sets at a 7:3 ratio. Following sampling, methimazole starting at 30 mg daily was given to hyperthyroidism patients, and high-dose intravenous methylprednisolone was given to ophthalmopathy patients. Prospective prediction of ophthalmopathy was tested in an independent validation cohort consisting of roughly 20 hyperthyroidism patients and approximately 16 patients who later progressed to ophthalmopathy. TCR Vbeta CDR3 sequencing of 135 peripheral blood samples (under 45 ophthalmopathy, roughly 74 hyperthyroidism and approximately 17 progressor patients) is reported in the paper. To identify TCR V-J signatures that set the groups apart, the researchers used a discovery cohort of 95 to 100 patients, made up of 40 to 45 with Graves' ophthalmopathy and 55 to 65 with stable Graves' hyperthyroidism. The study also compared thyroid tissue and blood T-cell repertoires from about six Graves' hyperthyroidism patients. What the study reported, not specific to this receptor: Most expanded thyroid clonotypes (frequency above 0.001) were also detected in blood, suggesting blood repertoires may reflect thyroid immune responses. During validation, the model predicted progression to ophthalmopathy a median of about 6.5 months ahead of onset, with almost 71% sensitivity and around 73% specificity. In cross-validation, a model built on a 13 V-J signature told ophthalmopathy apart from stable hyperthyroidism with 87.88% sensitivity and approximately 81% specificity, and in testing the same model reached 80%/75%. No statistical method was used to set the sample size in advance, and investigators knew the group allocation.

V loses 1 base, J loses 5 bases, and the germline ends lie 6 bases apart. Via the germline V gene, CDR1 is MNHNS and CDR2 SASEGT. The CDR3 runs 13 amino acids, cysteine and phenylalanine included. The kept DNA is CDR3 alone, 39 bases in frame from the first base. Stable Graves' hyperthyroidism was defined as no progression to ophthalmopathy during 18 months of follow-up. Hyperthyroidism patients were aged 18 to 65 years and newly diagnosed, with disease duration of less than 2 months. Exclusion was applied to patients with uncontrolled infections, other autoimmune diseases, pregnancy or lactation. Diagnoses were established on the basis of clinical symptoms, serum thyroxine and TRAb, thyroid ultrasound, and orbital computed tomography. PBMCs were separated from about 10 ml of fresh peripheral blood using Ficoll-Paque density gradient centrifugation. Total RNA was extracted with Trizol reagent, and quality was checked on an Agilent 2100 Bioanalyzer.

Regarding this clonotype: This receptor's antigen is unknown. The sample holds no much larger clone one base away, and base qualities are not on file.

The TCR beta CDR3 regions were amplified from RNA transcripts. The TCR CDR3 was subjected to a first round of RT-PCR using the HTBI primer set and the Qiagen OneStep RT-PCR kit. The libraries were constructed in a second round of multiplex PCR and then size-selected and purified. Sequencing of the libraries was done on an Illumina HiSeq2000 using paired-end 100 bp reads. As for the authors' bioinformatics: SOAPnuke was used to process the raw data, throwing out any read that contained adapters or uncalled bases, had a mean Phred below 15, or lacked an exact constant-primer or identifier match. COPE v1.2.5 was used to merge the high-quality paired reads, and each unique nucleotide sequence was defined as a clonotype. MiTCR v1.1 was used to align clonotypes to the IMGT TRBV, TRBD and TRBJ reference segments. Analysis was restricted to V-J combinations with a frequency above 0.0001, which covered 99% to 99.2% of repertoires. The TCS score was defined as F50 (clonal expansion) divided by E x V (chaos), with BLOSUM62-based TCRdist calculated between CDR3 peptides within each V-J. Welch's t-statistics and random forest reduced roughly 530 V-J features to about 12, which were used in a naive Bayes classifier (R e1071). TCRdb's own reprocessing of the public reads used fastp at Q25 and MiXCR and kept productive beta chains. Duplicate CDR3 protein sequences are folded into a single record with the most common DNA and genes. These V and J calls are TCRdb output, not the study's own analysis. The sample includes 350,000 to 450,000 distinct CDR3 sequences, with approximately 15% observed a single time. Of the sample, 11% is held by the ten largest clones.

The sequenced sample consisted of blood. The sequence links TRBV6-1 to TRBJ1-5; the D gene cannot be named for sure. The receptor's source is a woman in her fifties or sixties with Graves' hyperthyroidism. The nucleotide sequence reads TGTGCCAGCAGTGAAGGGGCCTATCAGCCCCAGCATTTT. Its amino acids are CASSEGAYQPQHF.